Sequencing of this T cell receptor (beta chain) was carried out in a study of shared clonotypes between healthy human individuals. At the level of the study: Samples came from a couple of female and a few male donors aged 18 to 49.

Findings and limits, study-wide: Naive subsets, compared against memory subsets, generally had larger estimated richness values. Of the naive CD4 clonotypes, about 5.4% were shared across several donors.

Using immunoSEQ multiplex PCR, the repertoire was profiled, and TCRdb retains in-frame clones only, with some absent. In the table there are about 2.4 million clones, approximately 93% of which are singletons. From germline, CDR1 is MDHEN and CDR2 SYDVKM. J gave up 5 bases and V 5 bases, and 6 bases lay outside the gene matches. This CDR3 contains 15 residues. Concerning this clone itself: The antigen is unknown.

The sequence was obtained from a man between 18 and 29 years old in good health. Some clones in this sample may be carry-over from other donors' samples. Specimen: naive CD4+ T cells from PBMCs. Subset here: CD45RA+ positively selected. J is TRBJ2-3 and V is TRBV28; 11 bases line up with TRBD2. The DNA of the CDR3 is TGTGCCAGCAGTCCTGGGACTAGCGGCCAAGATACGCAGTATTTT. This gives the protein CASSPGTSGQDTQYF.